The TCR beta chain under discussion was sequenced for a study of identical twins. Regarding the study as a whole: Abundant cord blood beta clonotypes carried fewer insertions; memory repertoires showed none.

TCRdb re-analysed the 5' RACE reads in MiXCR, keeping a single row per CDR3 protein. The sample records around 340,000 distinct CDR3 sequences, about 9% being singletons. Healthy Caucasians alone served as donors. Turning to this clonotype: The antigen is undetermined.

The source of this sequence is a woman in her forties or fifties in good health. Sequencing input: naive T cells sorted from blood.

CDR3 in amino acids: CASSARQGINQPQHF. The CDR3 region has the DNA TGTGCCAGCAGCGCCCGACAGGGAATCAATCAGCCCCAGCATTTT. The chain couples TRBV2 to TRBJ1-5; TRBD1 agrees at 7 bases. The J segment lost 3 bases and the V segment lost 6 bases, leaving 8 bases of the junction unmatched. Germline values: CDR1 SNHLY, CDR2 FYNNEI. This CDR3 is 15 amino acids long.